This T cell receptor beta chain was captured by sequencing in a study of blood T cell repertoires in COVID-19. Study context: Donors in the United States, Italy and Spain gave samples during acute or convalescent COVID-19.

CDR3 length: 13 amino acids. The V gene lost 4 bases and the J gene lost 2 bases, with 8 bases spanning the gap. Seattle participants joined during active infection and were tracked over time. Measured with immunoSEQ multiplex PCR; TCRdb has only the in-frame clones, and not every one. There are about 190,000 clones in the sample; around 80% occur only once, and about 7.8% lies in the top ten. The clonotype originates from a woman in her sixties or seventies with COVID-19, enrolled during active disease. The rearrangement uses TRBV12-3 or TRBV12-4 and TRBJ1-1, with D possibly TRBD1 on 6 matching bases. The sequencing input was peripheral blood. The CDR3 loop reads CASSWTENTEAFF. In nucleotides, the CDR3 is TGTGCCAGCAGTTGGACAGAAAACACTGAAGCTTTCTTT.